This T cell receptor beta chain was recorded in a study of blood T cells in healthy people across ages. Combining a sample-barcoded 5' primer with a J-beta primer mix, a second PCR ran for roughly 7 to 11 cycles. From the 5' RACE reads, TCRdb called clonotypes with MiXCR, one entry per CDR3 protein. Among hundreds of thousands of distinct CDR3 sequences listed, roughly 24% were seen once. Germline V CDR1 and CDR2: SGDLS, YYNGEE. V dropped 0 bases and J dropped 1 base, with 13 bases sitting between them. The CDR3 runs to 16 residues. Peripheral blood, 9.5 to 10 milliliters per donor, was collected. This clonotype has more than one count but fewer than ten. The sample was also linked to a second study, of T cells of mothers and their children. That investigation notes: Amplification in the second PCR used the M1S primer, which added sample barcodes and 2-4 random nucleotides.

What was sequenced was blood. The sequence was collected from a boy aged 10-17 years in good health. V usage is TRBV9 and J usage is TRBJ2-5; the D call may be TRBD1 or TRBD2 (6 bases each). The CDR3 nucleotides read TGTGCCAGCAGCGTAGAGGGGGGCGCTGTCCAAGAGACCCAGTACTTC. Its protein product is CASSVEGGAVQETQYF.